The clone carrying this T cell receptor (beta chain) was seen just once. What it recognizes is unknown. This entry comes from a study of T cells in Graves' hyperthyroidism and ophthalmopathy. CDR3 length equals 15 residues. Germline CDR1 and CDR2: SGDLS and YYNGEE. The junction had 5 bases not matched to a gene; V was cut back by 4 bases and J by 3 bases. Broader study findings: Before onset, by a median of about six months, the model predicted ophthalmopathy.

TCR beta CDR3 regions were amplified from RNA. Primed by the HTBI set, a first-round RT-PCR was run on the TCR CDR3. One entry per CDR3 protein, called by TCRdb with MiXCR from the multiplex PCR reads. The sample has 300,000 to 450,000 distinct CDR3 sequences, about a sixth seen once. Sequencing input: blood. This chain links TRBV9 with TRBJ2-3; TRBD2 matches at 10 bases. The receptor's source is a woman aged 25 to 45 with Graves' hyperthyroidism that later progressed to Graves' ophthalmopathy. The CDR3 loop is CASSQLAGSTDTQYF. As DNA, the CDR3 is TGTGCCAGCAGCCAACTAGCGGGGAGTACAGATACGCAGTATTTT.